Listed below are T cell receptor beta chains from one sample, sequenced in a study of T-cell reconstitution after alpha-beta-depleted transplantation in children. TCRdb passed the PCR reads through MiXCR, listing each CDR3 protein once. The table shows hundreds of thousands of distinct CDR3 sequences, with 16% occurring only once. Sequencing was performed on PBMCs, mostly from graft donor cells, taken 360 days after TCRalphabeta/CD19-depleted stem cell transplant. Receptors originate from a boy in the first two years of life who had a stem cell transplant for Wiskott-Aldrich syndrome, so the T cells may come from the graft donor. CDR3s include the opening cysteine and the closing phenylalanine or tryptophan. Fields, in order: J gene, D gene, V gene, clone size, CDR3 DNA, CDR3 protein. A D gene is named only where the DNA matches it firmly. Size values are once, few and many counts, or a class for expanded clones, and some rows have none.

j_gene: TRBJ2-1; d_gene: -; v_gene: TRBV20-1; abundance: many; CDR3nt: TGCAGTGCTACGGGACCCTCCTACAATGAGCAGTTCTTC; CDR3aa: CSATGPSYNEQFF
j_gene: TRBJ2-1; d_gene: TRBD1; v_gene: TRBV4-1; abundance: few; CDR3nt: TGCGCCAGCAGCCAACCCCCCGGGACAGGGGGCATCAATGAGCAGTTCTTC; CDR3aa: CASSQPPGTGGINEQFF
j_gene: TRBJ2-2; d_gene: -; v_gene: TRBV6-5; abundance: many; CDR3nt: TGTGCCAGCAGATACCCCACGGGGAACGCGAACACCGGGGAGCTGTTTTTT; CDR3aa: CASRYPTGNANTGELFF
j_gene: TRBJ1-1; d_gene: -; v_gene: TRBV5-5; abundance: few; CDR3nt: TGTGCCAGCAGCTTGGGCAGCGGGAACACTGAAGCTTTCTTT; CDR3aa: CASSLGSGNTEAFF
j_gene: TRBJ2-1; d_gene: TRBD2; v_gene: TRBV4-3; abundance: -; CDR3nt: TGCGCCAGCAGCCAAGCATCAGCGGGAGGTGAGCAGTTCTTC; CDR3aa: CASSQASAGGEQFF
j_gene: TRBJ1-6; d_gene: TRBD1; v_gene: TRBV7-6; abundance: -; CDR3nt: TGTGCCAGCAGCTTAGGAATAGGACAGGGGCAATCACCCCTCCACTTT; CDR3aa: CASSLGIGQGQSPLHF
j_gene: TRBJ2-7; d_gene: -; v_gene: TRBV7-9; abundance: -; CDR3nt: TGTGCCAGCAGCCCAAGCCCCCCGGTCCTCACCGAGCAGTACTTC; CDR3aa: CASSPSPPVLTEQYF
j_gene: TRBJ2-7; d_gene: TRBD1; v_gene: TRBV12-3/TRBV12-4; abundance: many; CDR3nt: TGTGCCAGCAGCTTCCGGACAGGGGGAGAGCAGTACTTC; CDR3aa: CASSFRTGGEQYF
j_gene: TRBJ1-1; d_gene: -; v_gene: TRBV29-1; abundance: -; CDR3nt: TGCAGCGTTGAAGAAAGGGGATGGAACACTGAAGCTTTCTTT; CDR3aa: CSVEERGWNTEAFF
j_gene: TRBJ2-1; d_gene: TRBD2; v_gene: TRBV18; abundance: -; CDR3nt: TGTGCCAGCTCGGCTAGCGGGAGTCAGGATGAGCAGTTCTTC; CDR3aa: CASSASGSQDEQFF
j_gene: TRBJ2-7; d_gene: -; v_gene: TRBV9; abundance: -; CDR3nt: TGTGCCAGCAGCTCCCAAAGGGACTGGGCCTACGAGCAGTACTTC; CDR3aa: CASSSQRDWAYEQYF
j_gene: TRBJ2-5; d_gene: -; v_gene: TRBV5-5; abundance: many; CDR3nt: TGTGCCAGCAGCTTGGAACAAGAGACCCAGTACTTC; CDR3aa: CASSLEQETQYF
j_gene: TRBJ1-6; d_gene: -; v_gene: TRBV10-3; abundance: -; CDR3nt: TGTGCCATCAGTGAGTTTACAGGCAATTCACCCCTCCACTTT; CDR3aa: CAISEFTGNSPLHF
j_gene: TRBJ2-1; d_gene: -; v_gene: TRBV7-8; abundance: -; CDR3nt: TGTGCCAGCAGCCCCCCGGCGGGCTACAATGAGCAGTTCTTC; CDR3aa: CASSPPAGYNEQFF
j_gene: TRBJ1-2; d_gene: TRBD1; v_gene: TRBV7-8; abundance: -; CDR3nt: TGTGCCAGCAGCTTAGTGGCAGGGGGCGCAGGCTACACCTTC; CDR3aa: CASSLVAGGAGYTF
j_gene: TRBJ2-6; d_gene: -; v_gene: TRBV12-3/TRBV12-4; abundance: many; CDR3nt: TGTGCCAGCAGTTTAGTAGGGAAGGCTGGGGCCAACGTCCTGACTTTC; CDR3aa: CASSLVGKAGANVLTF
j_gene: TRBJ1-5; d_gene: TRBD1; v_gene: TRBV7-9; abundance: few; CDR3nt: TGTGCCAGCAGCTTAGCTATGACAGGGGGCGCCGGTCAGCCCCAGCATTTT; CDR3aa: CASSLAMTGGAGQPQHF
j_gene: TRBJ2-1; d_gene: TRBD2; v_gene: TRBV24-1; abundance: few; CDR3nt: TGTGCCACCAGTGATCCCACAGCGGGGGCCCAGGATGAGCAGTTCTTC; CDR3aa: CATSDPTAGAQDEQFF
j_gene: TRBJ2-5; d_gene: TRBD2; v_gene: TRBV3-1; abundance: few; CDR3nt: TGTGCCAGCAGCCGAAAGCCCAAAGCCCTGGCTAGCGGGAGAGGGACCCAGTACTTC; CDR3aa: CASSRKPKALASGRGTQYF
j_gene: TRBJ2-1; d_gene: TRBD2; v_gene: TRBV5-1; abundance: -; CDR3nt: TGCGCCAGCAGCTTAGAGCAGCGGGGGGACGAGCAGTTCTTC; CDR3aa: CASSLEQRGDEQFF
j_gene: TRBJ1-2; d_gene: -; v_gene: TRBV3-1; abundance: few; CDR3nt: TGTGCCAGCAGCCCAATCGGACCTACTAGTGGCTACACCTTC; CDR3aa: CASSPIGPTSGYTF
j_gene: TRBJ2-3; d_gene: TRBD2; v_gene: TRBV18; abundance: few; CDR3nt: TGTGCCAGCTCACTTAGCGGGTCTTTCACAGATACGCAGTATTTT; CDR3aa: CASSLSGSFTDTQYF
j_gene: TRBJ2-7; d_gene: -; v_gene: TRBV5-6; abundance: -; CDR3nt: TGTGCCAGCAGCTCCCCTTCCTCCTACGAGCAGTACTTC; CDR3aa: CASSSPSSYEQYF
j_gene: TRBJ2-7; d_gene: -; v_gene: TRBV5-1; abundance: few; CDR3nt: TGCGCCAGCAGCTCAGAGTTACTGAGAGAGCAGTACTTC; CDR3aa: CASSSELLREQYF
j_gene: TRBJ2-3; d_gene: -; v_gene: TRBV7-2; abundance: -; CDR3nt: TGTGCCAGCAGCTTACAGTGGGGCCCAGATACGCAGTATTTT; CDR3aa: CASSLQWGPDTQYF
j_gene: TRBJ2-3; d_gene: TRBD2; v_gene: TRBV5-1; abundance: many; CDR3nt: TGCGCCAGCAGCTACCGACTAGCGGGGGGCCAAAGCACAGATACGCAGTATTTT; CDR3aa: CASSYRLAGGQSTDTQYF